The 17 T cell receptor beta chains presented below share a single source sample, sequenced in a study of radiation and T cells in renal cell carcinoma. Documented time point: blood 4 weeks post-SBRT, at nephrectomy. Treatment here: 15 Gy SBRT to primary tumor, nephrectomy 4 weeks later. TCRdb's copy holds only in-frame clones and misses some; the assay was immunoSEQ multiplex PCR. There are approximately 150,000 clones in the sample; 86% occur only once, and around a sixth lies in the top ten. Sequenced material: blood, taken from a patient whose treatment included radiotherapy and nephrectomy. Receptor source: a woman aged 50 to 60 with renal cell carcinoma.

This chain links TRBV19 with TRBJ1-5; a weak D match, TRBD1 (6 bases). The CDR3 runs to 13 residues. The germline gives CDR1 LNHDA, CDR2 SQIVND (reference sequence). V lost 6 bases to trimming and J lost 7 bases, with 13 bases between them. The chain's CDR3 is CASRGGFGQPQHF. The CDR3 DNA reads TGTGCCAGTAGAGGGGGGTTTGGACAGCCCCAGCATTTT.

The V call is TRBV27, the J call TRBJ1-1; D unclear. Germline assignment: CDR1 MNHEY and CDR2 SMNVEV (reference sequence). This CDR3 is 12 amino acids long. V dropped 4 bases and J dropped 4 bases, with 7 bases sitting between them. CDR3 in DNA: TGTGCCAGCAGTTCAGGAGGCACTGAAGCTTTCTTT. This sequence encodes CASSSGGTEAFF.

This chain joins TRBV11-3 and TRBJ2-7; D unresolved. The CDR3 has 14 amino acids. V lost 5 bases and J 4 bases, leaving 15 bases between the germline ends. Germline CDR1 and CDR2: SGHNT and YENEEA. The CDR3, as DNA: TGTGCCAGCAGCCCTGGAACGAAACCATACGAGCAGTACTTC. This gives the protein CASSPGTKPYEQYF. Variable domain in full (rest from reference TRBV11-3 and TRBJ2-7): EAGVVQSPRYKIIEKKQPVAFWCNPISGHNTLYWYLQNLGQGPELLIRYENEEAVDDSQLPKDRFSAERLKGVDSTLKIQPAELGDSAVYLCASSPGTKPYEQYFGPGTRLTVT.

This clone was picked up a small number of times. The V gene is TRBV7-9, the J gene TRBJ2-3; 11 nucleotides match TRBD2. The trim removed 5 bases at V and 5 bases at J, leaving 3 bases unmatched. Per germline, CDR1 SEHNR and CDR2 FQNEAQ (reference sequence). The CDR3 loop spans 14 amino acids. CDR3 amino acids: CASSRTSGGDTQYF. DNA for the CDR3: TGTGCCAGCAGCCGCACTAGCGGGGGAGATACGCAGTATTTT.

This clone was recorded once. The chain uses TRBV27 and TRBJ2-2; the D gene is possibly TRBD1 (6 bases). Germline loops: CDR1 MNHEY, CDR2 SMNVEV (reference sequence). This CDR3 spans 16 amino acids. V lost 10 bases and J lost 0, with 18 bases in between. The CDR3 loop is CATKRTGTTNTGELFF. DNA of the CDR3: TGTGCCACGAAGAGAACAGGGACGACGAACACCGGGGAGCTGTTTTTT.

This clone is a singleton in its sample. The V gene is TRBV6-5, the J gene TRBJ1-5, with 9 bases matching TRBD1. The CDR3 runs to 16 residues. The V gene's germline CDR1 is MNHEY and CDR2 SVGAGI. V dropped 2 bases and J dropped 4; count of bases not matched to a gene: 6. As DNA, the CDR3 is TGTGCCAGCAGTTACACACAGGGGGCCGGGAATCAGCCCCAGCATTTT. Translated: CASSYTQGAGNQPQHF.

The chain joins TRBV5-1 to TRBJ1-5; 8 bases are shared with TRBD1. The CDR3 runs 16 residues. After removal of 4 bases from V and 6 bases from J, the junction contained 12 bases not matched to a gene. Looked up from germline, CDR1 is SGHRS and CDR2 is YFSETQ. The CDR3 DNA is TGCGCCAGCAGCATCGACGGGACAGGCTATCGTCAGCCCCAGCATTTT. Translated: CASSIDGTGYRQPQHF. Filled out from reference TRBV5-1 and TRBJ1-5, the complete variable domain reads KAGVTQTPRYLIKTRGQQVTLSCSPISGHRSVSWYQQTPGQGLQFLFEYFSETQRNKGNFPGRFSGRQFSNSRSEMNVSTLELGDSALYLCASSIDGTGYRQPQHFGDGTRLSIL.

V gene TRBV5-5 combines with J gene TRBJ1-3; D remains unclear. CDR1 SGHKS and CDR2 YYEKEE come from the germline V gene (reference sequence). This CDR3 region has 20 residues. Trimming shortened V by 0 bases and J by 2 bases, and 24 bases separated the two germline ends. The CDR3 loop is CASSLAHIPTRHWAGNTIYF. CDR3 DNA: TGTGCCAGCAGCTTGGCCCACATACCAACCCGGCACTGGGCTGGAAACACCATATATTTT.

This chain uses TRBV11-1 with TRBJ2-1, with unresolved D. Between the trimmed V and J ends, which lost 1 base and 5 bases, there was a span of 6 bases. The germline gives CDR1 SGHAT, CDR2 FQDESV (reference sequence). The CDR3 spans 13 residues. The CDR3 region is CASSLGEDNEQFF. The CDR3 bases are TGTGCCAGCAGCTTAGGGGAAGACAATGAGCAGTTCTTC.

V is TRBV5-6 and J is TRBJ1-3; D gene ambiguous. The V gene's germline CDR1 is SGHDT and CDR2 YYEEEE. CDR3 length: 13 amino acids. Trimming left V 2 bases short and J 7 bases short, with 10 bases between. The CDR3, as DNA: TGTGCCAGCAGCTTAGGGCAATTTAACACCATATATTTT. It yields the protein CASSLGQFNTIYF.

CDR3 bases: TGTGCCACCCACCGGGACAGAATTCAGCCCCAGCATTTT. Translated, it gives CATHRDRIQPQHF. V usage is TRBV2 and J usage is TRBJ1-5; 7 bases agree with TRBD1. CDR1 SNHLY and CDR2 FYNNEI come from the germline V gene. The CDR3 has 13 residues. Trimming removed 10 bases from V and 6 bases from J; junction bases left unmatched: 9. Based on the CDR3 plus reference TRBV2 and TRBJ1-5, the full variable domain is EPEVTQTPSHQVTQMGQEVILRCVPISNHLYFYWYRQILGQKVEFLVSFYNNEISEKSEIFDDQFSVERPDGSNFTLKIRSTKLEDSAMYFCATHRDRIQPQHFGDGTRLSIL.

The CDR3 spells CASLGASGARDTQYF. In DNA form, the CDR3 reads TGTGCCAGCCTGGGGGCTAGCGGGGCTCGGGATACGCAGTATTTT. This chain links TRBV2 with TRBJ2-3; 9 bases map to TRBD2. The CDR3 is 15 residues long. Germline V gene sequence: CDR1 SNHLY, CDR2 FYNNEI. V lost 8 bases to trimming and J lost 6 bases; unmatched junction nucleotides: 12. Complete variable domain (other parts from reference TRBV2 and TRBJ2-3): EPEVTQTPSHQVTQMGQEVILRCVPISNHLYFYWYRQILGQKVEFLVSFYNNEISEKSEIFDDQFSVERPDGSNFTLKIRSTKLEDSAMYFCASLGASGARDTQYFGPGTRLTVL.

This clone was detected once. V is TRBV5-1 and J is TRBJ1-1; possible D gene TRBD1, 6 bases. Germline-derived CDR1 and CDR2 are SGHRS and YFSETQ. V lost 0 bases to trimming and J lost 4 bases, with 19 bases between them. This CDR3 is 17 amino acids long. The CDR3 protein is CASSLGSGGGLVTEAFF. The CDR3 nucleotides read TGCGCCAGCAGCTTGGGTTCGGGGGGCGGATTGGTCACTGAAGCTTTCTTT.

CDR3 DNA: TGTGCCAGCAGCGTAGCGACAGGGCGAGGAGAGACCCAGTACTTC. Residues: CASSVATGRGETQYF. J is TRBJ2-5 and V is TRBV9, with 7 bases matching TRBD1. Trimming took 0 bases from V and 4 from J; bases not matched to a gene: 6. This CDR3 contains 15 residues. Germline values: CDR1 SGDLS, CDR2 YYNGEE.

The rearrangement uses TRBV9 and TRBJ1-1; D possibly corresponds to TRBD1 (6 bases). Germline V gives CDR1 SGDLS, CDR2 YYNGEE. Between the trimmed V and J ends, which lost 4 bases and 3 bases, there was a span of 19 bases. The CDR3 sequence is 16 residues long. The CDR3 nucleotides read TGTGCCAGCAGCCCAGGACTAGGGGGGATGGACACTGAAGCTTTCTTT. Translating it yields CASSPGLGGMDTEAFF.

This sequence joins TRBV5-1 and TRBJ2-3; TRBD1 is a possible D gene (5 bases). V was clipped by 0 bases and J by 5 bases, with 16 bases between them. Germline V gives CDR1 SGHRS, CDR2 YFSETQ. The CDR3 spans 16 residues. The CDR3 loop reads CASSLVGSGRVDTQYF. The CDR3 region has the DNA TGCGCCAGCAGCTTGGTTGGCTCGGGCAGGGTAGATACGCAGTATTTT.

The sample holds a few counts of this clone. The chain carries TRBV30 and TRBJ1-5; D possibly corresponds to TRBD1 (5 bases). The CDR3 sequence is 13 residues long. V lost 2 bases and J 3 bases, leaving 8 bases between the germline ends. CDR1 is GTSNPN and CDR2 is SVGIG in the germline V gene (reference sequence). As DNA, the CDR3 is TGTGCCTGGAGTCGAGGGGACAATCAGCCCCAGCATTTT. Its protein product is CAWSRGDNQPQHF.